The clone carrying this T cell receptor (beta chain) was seen a handful of times. Its specificity is not known. Authors of the study amplified TCR beta CDR3 regions from RNA transcripts. First-round RT-PCR targeting the TCR CDR3 was performed with the HTBI primer set. TCRdb called the multiplex PCR reads again in MiXCR, with one record for every CDR3 protein. The table has some 600,000 distinct CDR3 sequences, roughly 13% seen once; the top ten hold less than 6%. This specimen comes from a study of T cells in Graves' hyperthyroidism and ophthalmopathy. Study conclusions and caveats: Ophthalmopathy was predicted by the model a median of around 5.9 months ahead of onset.

CDR1 and CDR2 (germline): SEHNR, FQNEAQ (reference sequence). V lost 2 bases, J lost 5 bases, and 18 bases lay in between. The CDR3 is 16 amino acids. The receptor's source is a woman younger than 45 with Graves' hyperthyroidism that later progressed to Graves' ophthalmopathy. The source material was blood. The chain combines TRBV7-9 with TRBJ2-5; unclear D gene. CDR3 loop: CASSLSARAGVETQYF. CDR3 DNA sequence: TGTGCCAGCAGCTTAAGTGCCCGGGCAGGTGTGGAGACCCAGTACTTC.